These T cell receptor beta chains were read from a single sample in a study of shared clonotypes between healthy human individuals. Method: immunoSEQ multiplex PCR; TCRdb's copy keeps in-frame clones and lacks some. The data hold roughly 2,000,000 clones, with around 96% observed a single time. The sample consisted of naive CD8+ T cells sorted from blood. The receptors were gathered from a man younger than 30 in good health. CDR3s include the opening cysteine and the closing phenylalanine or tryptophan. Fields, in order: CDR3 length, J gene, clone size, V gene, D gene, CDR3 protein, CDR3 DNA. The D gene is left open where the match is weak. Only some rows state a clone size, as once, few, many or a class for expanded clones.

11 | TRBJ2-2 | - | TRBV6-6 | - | CASSWTGELFF | TGTGCCAGCAGTTGGACCGGGGAGCTGTTTTTT
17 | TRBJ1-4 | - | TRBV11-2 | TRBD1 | CASSQGQGGGTNEKLFF | TGTGCCAGCAGCCAAGGACAGGGCGGGGGTACTAATGAAAAACTGTTTTTT
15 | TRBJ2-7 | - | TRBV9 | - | CASSVGTDLSYEQYF | TGTGCCAGCAGCGTCGGGACGGATTTATCCTACGAGCAGTACTTC
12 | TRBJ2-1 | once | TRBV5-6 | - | CASSSLDNEQFF | TGTGCCAGCAGCTCGCTCGACAATGAGCAGTTCTTC
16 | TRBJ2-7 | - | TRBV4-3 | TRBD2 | CASSQDYGGAEYEQYF | TGCGCCAGCAGCCAAGATTACGGGGGGGCCGAATACGAGCAGTACTTC
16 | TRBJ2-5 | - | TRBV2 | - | CASSEPEAGKQETQYF | TGTGCCAGCAGTGAACCGGAGGCAGGGAAACAAGAGACCCAGTACTTC
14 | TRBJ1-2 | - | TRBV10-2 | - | CASSMAKANYGYTF | TGCGCCAGCAGTATGGCGAAAGCTAACTATGGCTACACCTTC
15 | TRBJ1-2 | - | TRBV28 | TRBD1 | CASSLRDSYGYGYTF | TGTGCCAGCAGTCTCCGGGACAGCTATGGCTATGGCTACACCTTC
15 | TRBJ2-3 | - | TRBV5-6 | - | CASSLELALTDTQYF | TGTGCCAGCAGCTTGGAGTTAGCCCTCACAGATACGCAGTATTTT
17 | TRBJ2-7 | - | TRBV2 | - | CASSEDFPGTEGHEQYF | TGTGCCAGCAGTGAAGATTTCCCCGGGACCGAAGGACACGAGCAGTACTTC
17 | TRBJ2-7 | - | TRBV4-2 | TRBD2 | CASSQESGTSGGYEQYF | TGTGCCAGCAGCCAAGAATCCGGGACTAGCGGGGGTTACGAGCAGTACTTC
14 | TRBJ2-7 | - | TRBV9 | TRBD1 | CASSGPGQGSEQYF | TGTGCCAGCAGCGGACCGGGACAGGGCTCCGAGCAGTACTTC
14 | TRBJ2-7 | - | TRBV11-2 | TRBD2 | CASSLGGGTGEQYF | TGTGCCAGCAGCTTAGGGGGGGGTACAGGCGAGCAGTACTTC
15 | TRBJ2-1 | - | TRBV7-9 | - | CASSHNHREYNEQFF | TGTGCCAGCAGCCACAACCATCGGGAGTACAATGAGCAGTTCTTC
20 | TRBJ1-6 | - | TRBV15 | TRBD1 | CATSTSPGTGEGSYNSPLHF | TGTGCCACCAGCACCAGTCCCGGGACAGGGGAAGGCTCCTATAATTCACCCCTCCACTTT
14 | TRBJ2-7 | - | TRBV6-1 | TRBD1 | CASSFDRGPYEQYF | TGTGCCAGCAGCTTCGACAGGGGACCCTACGAGCAGTACTTC
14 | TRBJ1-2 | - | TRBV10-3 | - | CAISETGIGYGYTF | TGTGCCATCAGTGAGACAGGTATCGGCTATGGCTACACCTTC
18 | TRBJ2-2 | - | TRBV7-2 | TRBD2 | CASSSTSGRALNTGELFF | TGTGCCAGCAGCTCGACTAGCGGGAGGGCCTTGAACACCGGGGAGCTGTTTTTT
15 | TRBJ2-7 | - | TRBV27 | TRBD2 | CASSQISGVAYEQYF | TGTGCCAGCAGTCAGATTAGCGGGGTGGCTTACGAGCAGTACTTC
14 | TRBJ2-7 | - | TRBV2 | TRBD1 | CASMPGQGLSEQYF | TGTGCCAGCATGCCGGGACAGGGTCTATCTGAGCAGTACTTC
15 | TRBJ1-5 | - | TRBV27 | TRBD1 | CASSTGTGANQPQHF | TGTGCCAGCAGTACCGGGACAGGCGCAAATCAGCCCCAGCATTTT
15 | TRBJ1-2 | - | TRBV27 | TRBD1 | CASSLTGGANYGYTF | TGTGCCAGCAGTTTAACAGGGGGCGCTAACTATGGCTACACCTTT
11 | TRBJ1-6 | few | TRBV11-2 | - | CASSLVPPLHF | TGTGCCAGCAGCTTAGTTCCACCCCTCCACTTT
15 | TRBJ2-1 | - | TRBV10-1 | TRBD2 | CASSEGVAGDNEQFF | TGCGCCAGCAGTGAGGGGGTAGCGGGAGACAATGAGCAGTTCTTC
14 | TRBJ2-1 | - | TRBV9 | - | CASSPEPGLGEQFF | TGTGCCAGCAGCCCAGAACCGGGTCTGGGTGAGCAGTTCTTC
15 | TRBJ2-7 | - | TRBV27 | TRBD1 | CASSLSGTGPYEQYF | TGTGCCAGCAGTTTATCGGGGACAGGGCCCTACGAGCAGTACTTC
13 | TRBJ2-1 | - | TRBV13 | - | CASSPEITNEQFF | TGTGCCAGCAGCCCAGAGATTACCAATGAGCAGTTCTTC
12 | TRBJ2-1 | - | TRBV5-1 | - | CASSLGGNEQFF | TGCGCCAGCAGCCTTGGGGGCAATGAGCAGTTCTTC
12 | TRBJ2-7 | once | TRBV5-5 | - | CASSSGPYEQYF | TGTGCCAGCAGCTCGGGACCGTACGAGCAGTACTTC
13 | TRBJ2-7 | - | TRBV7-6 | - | CASSQGFSYEQYF | TGTGCCAGCAGCCAGGGGTTTTCCTACGAGCAGTACTTC
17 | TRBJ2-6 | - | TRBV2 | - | CASSEDRESSGANVLTF | TGTGCCAGCAGTGAGGACAGAGAGAGCTCTGGGGCCAACGTCCTGACTTTC
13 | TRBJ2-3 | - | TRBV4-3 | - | CASSTLSADTQYF | TGCGCCAGCAGCACTCTAAGTGCAGATACGCAGTATTTT
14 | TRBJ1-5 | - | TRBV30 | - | CAWSVGDGNQPQHF | TGTGCCTGGAGTGTTGGGGACGGCAATCAGCCCCAGCATTTT
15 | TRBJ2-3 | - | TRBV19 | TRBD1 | CASSIQGAPADTQYF | TGTGCCAGTAGTATACAGGGGGCGCCCGCAGATACGCAGTATTTT
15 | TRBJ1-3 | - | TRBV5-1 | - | CASSEGTWDGNTIYF | TGCGCCAGCAGTGAGGGGACGTGGGATGGAAACACCATATATTTT
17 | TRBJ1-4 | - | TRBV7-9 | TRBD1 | CASSFLTGGLSNEKLFF | TGTGCCAGCAGCTTTTTGACAGGGGGCCTGTCTAATGAAAAACTGTTTTTT
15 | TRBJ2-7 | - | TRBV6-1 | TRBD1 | CASSEALGQGYEQYF | TGTGCCAGCAGTGAAGCGCTCGGACAGGGCTACGAGCAGTACTTC
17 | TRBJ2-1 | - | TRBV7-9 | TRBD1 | CASSPSWDSLSYNEQFF | TGTGCCAGCAGCCCGAGCTGGGACAGCTTATCCTACAATGAGCAGTTCTTC
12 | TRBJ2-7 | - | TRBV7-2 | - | CASSQGPKEQYF | TGTGCCAGCAGCCAGGGACCGAAGGAGCAGTACTTC
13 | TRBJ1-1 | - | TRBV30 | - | CAWDSWKGTEAFF | TGTGCCTGGGATTCATGGAAGGGAACTGAAGCTTTCTTT
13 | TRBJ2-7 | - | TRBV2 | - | CARTDSMGYEQYF | TGTGCCAGAACGGACTCTATGGGCTACGAGCAGTACTTC
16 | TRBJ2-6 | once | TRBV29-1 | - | CSVELVVGPGANVLTF | TGCAGCGTTGAATTAGTGGTGGGGCCTGGGGCCAACGTCCTGACTTTC
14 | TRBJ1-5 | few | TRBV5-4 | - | CASSLVGSNQPQHF | TGTGCCAGCAGCTTGGTTGGGAGCAATCAGCCCCAGCATTTT
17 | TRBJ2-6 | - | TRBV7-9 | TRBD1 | CASSSPDRGHGANVLTF | TGTGCCAGCAGCAGCCCGGACAGGGGGCACGGGGCCAACGTCCTGACTTTC
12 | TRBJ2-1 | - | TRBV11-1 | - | CASSLGDNEQFF | TGTGCCAGCAGCTTAGGTGATAATGAGCAGTTCTTC